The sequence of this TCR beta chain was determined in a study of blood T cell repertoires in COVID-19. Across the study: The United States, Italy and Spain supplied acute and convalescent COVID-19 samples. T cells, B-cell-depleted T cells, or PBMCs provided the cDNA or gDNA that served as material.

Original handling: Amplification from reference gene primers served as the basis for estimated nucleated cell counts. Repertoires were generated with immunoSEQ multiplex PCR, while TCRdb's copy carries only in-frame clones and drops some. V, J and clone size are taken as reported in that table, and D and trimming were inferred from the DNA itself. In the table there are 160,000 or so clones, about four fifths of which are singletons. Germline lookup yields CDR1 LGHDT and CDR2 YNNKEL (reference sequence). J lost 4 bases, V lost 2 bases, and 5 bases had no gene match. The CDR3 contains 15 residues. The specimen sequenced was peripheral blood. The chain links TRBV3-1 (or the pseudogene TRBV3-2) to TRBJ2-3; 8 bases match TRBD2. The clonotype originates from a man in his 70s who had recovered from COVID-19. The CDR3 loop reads CASSQQAGAADTQYF. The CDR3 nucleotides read TGTGCCAGCAGCCAACAAGCGGGAGCAGCAGATACGCAGTATTTT.